A single sample gave rise to the 32 T cell receptor beta chains below, sequenced in a study of cytomegalovirus exposure and HLA in healthy donors. The PCR contained 60 Vbeta and 13 Jbeta primers. Profiling relied on immunoSEQ multiplex PCR, and the TCRdb table lists in-frame clones only, not all of them. Among under 200,000 clones listed, 80% were seen once. The sequenced sample consisted of PBMCs. The receptors were gathered from a human donor in good health.

The V call is TRBV6-5, the J call TRBJ1-5; D perhaps matches TRBD1 (5 bases). CDR3 size: 16 residues. From germline, CDR1 is MNHEY and CDR2 SVGAGI. Between the trimmed V and J ends, which lost 0 bases and 7 bases, there was a span of 16 bases. CDR3 residues: CASSYSMGGIVQPQHF. CDR3 in DNA: TGTGCCAGCAGTTACTCGATGGGGGGGATTGTCCAGCCCCAGCATTTT.

The chain links TRBV10-2 to TRBJ2-1; D gene uncertain. The CDR3 has 12 residues. V lost 0 bases and J 13 bases, leaving 10 bases between the germline ends. Germline V lookup: CDR1 WSHSY, CDR2 SAAADI. The CDR3, as DNA: TGCGCCAGCAGTGAGTCGGAGTATTCTCAGTTCTTC. Protein: CASSESEYSQFF.

The V and J genes are TRBV10-2 and TRBJ2-5, with 9 bases lining up with TRBD2. Germline assignment: CDR1 WSHSY and CDR2 SAAADI. The CDR3 consists of 16 residues. J was trimmed by 2 bases and V by 3 bases; bases with no gene match: 7. The CDR3, as DNA: TGCGCCAGCAGTGAAGGAAGCGGGGGGCTACAAGAGACCCAGTACTTC. It translates to CASSEGSGGLQETQYF.

The chain is built from TRBV10-3 and TRBJ2-7, with a possible D match to TRBD2 (5 bases). The germline V gene has CDR1 ENHRY and CDR2 SYGVKD. V shed 0 bases and J shed 6 bases, with 6 bases lying between them. The CDR3 sequence is 12 residues long. CDR3 nucleotides: TGTGCCATCAGTGAGTCGGGGAGCGAGCAGTACTTC. This encodes CAISESGSEQYF.

This sequence joins TRBV5-1 and TRBJ2-7, with D possibly being TRBD2 (5 bases). The V end was cut by 4 bases, the J end by 6 bases, with 17 bases between. CDR1 is SGHRS, CDR2 YFSETQ, per germline. The CDR3 totals 14 residues. CDR3 sequence: CASSQPGTLGEQYF. Here the CDR3 DNA reads TGCGCCAGCAGCCAGCCGGGAACCTTGGGCGAGCAGTACTTC.

This rearrangement joins TRBV7-2 to TRBJ1-5; unclear D gene. The CDR3 is 16 residues long. Trimming pared 3 bases from V and 2 bases from J, leaving 14 bases between. Germline CDR1 SGHTA, CDR2 FQGNSA. CDR3 sequence (DNA): TGTGCCAGCAGCTTGAGCGGGAATGGGGGCAATCAGCCCCAGCATTTT. It codes for CASSLSGNGGNQPQHF.

V is TRBV4-1 and J is TRBJ1-2; D ambiguous. In germline, CDR1 is MGHRA, CDR2 YSYEKL. This CDR3 comprises 15 residues. V was pared by 1 base and J by 4 bases, with 13 bases between. The CDR3 coding sequence is TGCGCCAGCAGCCAAGGGGGAGTTCAACGCTATGGCTACACCTTC. Translated, it gives CASSQGGVQRYGYTF.

CDR3 coding DNA: TGCGCCAGCAGCCCCGGACAGGGGGCAACAGATACGCAGTATTTT. Protein sequence: CASSPGQGATDTQYF. V and J are TRBV5-1 and TRBJ2-3, with 11 bases identical to TRBD1. Trimming took 4 bases from V and 3 from J; bases not matched to a gene: 4. The germline V gene has CDR1 SGHRS and CDR2 YFSETQ. The CDR3 has 15 amino acids.

V usage is TRBV5-1 and J usage is TRBJ2-1, with 7 nucleotides matching TRBD1. There are 11 residues in the CDR3. Trimming took 4 bases from V and 10 from J; bases not matched to a gene: 2. Germline CDR1 is SGHRS and CDR2 is YFSETQ. The CDR3 sequence: CASSGTDEQFF. The CDR3 coding sequence is TGCGCCAGCAGCGGGACAGACGAGCAGTTCTTC.

V gene TRBV6-5 combines with J gene TRBJ2-2; TRBD1 matches 9 bases. After removal of 6 bases from V and 5 bases from J, the junction contained 4 bases not matched to a gene. The CDR3 has 14 residues. From germline, CDR1 is MNHEY and CDR2 SVGAGI. The CDR3 sequence: CASRTGGKTGELFF. In nucleotides, the CDR3 is TGTGCCAGCAGGACAGGGGGAAAAACCGGGGAGCTGTTTTTT.

This clone was counted only a few times. J is TRBJ1-2 and V is TRBV9; TRBD1 agrees at 7 bases. Per the germline V gene, CDR1 is SGDLS and CDR2 is YYNGEE. This CDR3 is 14 amino acids long. Trimming cost V 3 bases and J 8 bases; bases outside gene matches: 10. CDR3 protein: CASSGNRGSSGYTF. The CDR3 nucleotides are TGTGCCAGCAGCGGAAACAGGGGCTCCAGCGGCTACACCTTC.

The rearrangement uses TRBV27 and TRBJ2-5, with D perhaps TRBD2 (6 bases). This CDR3 spans 13 amino acids. The germline V gene has CDR1 MNHEY and CDR2 SMNVEV (reference sequence). V dropped 7 bases and J dropped 3 bases, with 12 bases sitting between them. CDR3 sequence (DNA): TGTGCCAGCACCAATTGGGGGGAAGAGACCCAGTACTTC. It is translated as CASTNWGEETQYF.

This rearrangement joins TRBV5-1 to TRBJ1-5; D is unresolved. The V gene's germline CDR1 is SGHRS and CDR2 YFSETQ. V was pared by 0 bases and J by 2 bases, with 6 bases between. CDR3 length: 14 residues. The CDR3 spells CASSLDSGNQPQHF. As DNA, the CDR3 is TGCGCCAGCAGCTTGGATTCGGGCAATCAGCCCCAGCATTTT.

The gene calls are TRBV11-3 and TRBJ2-1; D possibly corresponds to TRBD1 (5 bases). CDR1 is SGHNT, CDR2 YENEEA, per germline. V was shortened by 6 bases and J by 0 bases, with 12 bases between the two germline ends. The CDR3 has 15 amino acids. CDR3 residues: CASSLDSYSYNEQFF. The CDR3 nucleotides are TGTGCCAGCAGTCTCGACAGCTACTCCTACAATGAGCAGTTCTTC.

J is TRBJ1-1 and V is TRBV12-5, with D unresolved. The CDR3 contains 13 residues. Germline V CDR1 and CDR2: LGHNT, FRNRAP. Trimming stripped 1 base from V and 1 base from J, with 4 bases between. The CDR3 DNA sequence: TGTGCTAGTGGTTTGGGCAGGAACACTGAAGCTTTCTTT. It encodes CASGLGRNTEAFF. The whole variable domain, filled in from reference TRBV12-5 and TRBJ1-1, reads DARVTQTPRHKVTEMGQEVTMRCQPILGHNTVFWYRQTMMQGLELLAYFRNRAPLDDSGMPKDRFSAEMPDATLATLKIQPSEPRDSAVYFCASGLGRNTEAFFGQGTRLTVV.

This clone was found a few times. The genes are TRBV6-1 and TRBJ1-2, with 7 bases that match TRBD1. This CDR3 region has 14 residues. V lost 6 bases, J lost 2 bases, and 6 bases stayed unmatched. The germline CDR1 and CDR2 sequences are MNHNS and SASEGT. The CDR3 here is CASRATGSNYGYTF. CDR3 DNA: TGTGCCAGCAGAGCGACAGGGAGCAACTATGGCTACACCTTC.

The chain couples TRBV7-8 to TRBJ1-2; 8 bases align to TRBD1. V trimming: 3 bases; J trimming: 9 bases; junction bases outside the gene matches: 6. The CDR3 is 13 residues long. The germline gives CDR1 SGHVS, CDR2 FQNEAQ. CDR3 in amino acids: CASSLTGERSYTF. CDR3 bases: TGTGCCAGCAGCTTGACAGGGGAGAGGAGCTACACCTTC.

This clone appeared a single time. The genes are TRBV12-5 and TRBJ1-2; TRBD1 aligns across 7 bases. Germline-derived CDR1 and CDR2 are LGHNT and FRNRAP. This CDR3 contains 14 residues. J was trimmed by 8 bases and V by 4 bases; bases with no gene match: 10. In DNA form, the CDR3 reads TGTGCTAGTGGTTATGGACAGGTCACGGGGGGCTACACCTTC. This gives the protein CASGYGQVTGGYTF. Complete variable domain (other parts from reference TRBV12-5 and TRBJ1-2): DARVTQTPRHKVTEMGQEVTMRCQPILGHNTVFWYRQTMMQGLELLAYFRNRAPLDDSGMPKDRFSAEMPDATLATLKIQPSEPRDSAVYFCASGYGQVTGGYTFGSGTRLTVV.

The chain employs TRBV11-2 and TRBJ2-3, with TRBD2 matching 7 bases. The germline CDR1 and CDR2 sequences are SGHAT and FQNNGV. After removal of 4 bases from V and 6 bases from J, the junction contained 4 bases not matched to a gene. The CDR3 is 13 residues long. In DNA form, the CDR3 reads TGTGCCAGCAGCTGGGGAGGGGACGATACGCAGTATTTT. Translating gives CASSWGGDDTQYF.

The genes are TRBV7-9 and TRBJ1-1, with 7 positions matching TRBD1. V shed 5 bases and J 4 bases; nucleotides not matched to a gene: 4. The germline V gene encodes CDR1 SEHNR and CDR2 FQNEAQ (reference sequence). The CDR3 length is 13 residues. CDR3 coding DNA: TGTGCCAGCAGCGTTACAGGGGTCACTGAAGCTTTCTTT. Protein product: CASSVTGVTEAFF.

This clone was found a few times. Germline and junction disagree at one end, which may indicate a read error. The chain uses TRBV5-1 and TRBJ1-1; D is undetermined. Germline V gene data show CDR1 as SGHRS and CDR2 as YFSETQ. This CDR3 comprises 15 residues. The CDR3 is CASSLSGRENSEAFF. Written as DNA, the CDR3 is TGCGCCAGCAGCTTGTCAGGACGGGAGAACTCTGAAGCTTTCTTT.

The V gene is TRBV5-1, the J gene TRBJ1-1; TRBD1 matches 7 bases. J gave up 0 bases and V 6 bases, and 2 bases lay outside the gene matches. CDR3 length equals 13 residues. Per germline, CDR1 SGHRS and CDR2 YFSETQ. CDR3 DNA sequence: TGCGCCAGCACGGGACAGATGAACACTGAAGCTTTCTTT. Protein product: CASTGQMNTEAFF. The variable domain in full, with the rest retrieved from reference TRBV5-1 and TRBJ1-1, is KAGVTQTPRYLIKTRGQQVTLSCSPISGHRSVSWYQQTPGQGLQFLFEYFSETQRNKGNFPGRFSGRQFSNSRSEMNVSTLELGDSALYLCASTGQMNTEAFFGQGTRLTVV.

The J gene is TRBJ2-6, the V gene TRBV19; 7 nucleotides line up with TRBD2. CDR3 length: 15 amino acids. Trimming cost V 8 bases and J 0 bases; bases outside gene matches: 4. Germline CDR1 is LNHDA and CDR2 is SQIVND (reference sequence). As DNA, the CDR3 is TGTGCCAGTCGCGGGGGTAACTCTGGGGCCAACGTCCTGACTTTC. Translated, it gives CASRGGNSGANVLTF.

The CDR3 nucleotides read TGTGCCATCAGTGAGTCAGGGACTAGCGGGGGGGCCGGTAGCGAGCAGTACTTC. This translates into CAISESGTSGGAGSEQYF. This sequence joins TRBV10-3 and TRBJ2-7, with 16 nucleotides matching TRBD2. This CDR3 spans 18 amino acids. CDR1 is ENHRY and CDR2 is SYGVKD in the germline V gene. V shed 0 bases, J shed 6 bases, and the junction held 8 bases outside the gene matches.

CDR3 protein: CSATLHGEQYF. DNA of the CDR3: TGCAGTGCCACTTTGCACGGCGAGCAGTACTTC. V gene TRBV20-1 combines with J gene TRBJ2-7; D is undetermined. The CDR3 is 11 amino acids. Between the trimmed V and J ends, which lost 6 bases and 6 bases, there was a span of 12 bases. Germline lookup yields CDR1 DFQATT and CDR2 SNEGSKA (reference sequence).

The genes are TRBV27 and TRBJ2-1; no firm D call. From germline, CDR1 is MNHEY and CDR2 SMNVEV (reference sequence). Trimming shortened V by 0 bases and J by 3 bases, and 3 bases separated the two germline ends. The CDR3 length is 13 residues. This chain's CDR3 is CASSLSSYNEQFF. CDR3 nucleotide sequence: TGTGCCAGCAGTTTATCGAGCTACAATGAGCAGTTCTTC.

This clone occurred a few times. This rearrangement joins TRBV6-4 to TRBJ2-1, with 9 bases lining up with TRBD1. The CDR3 is 13 amino acids. Germline CDR1 reads MRHNA; CDR2 reads SNTAGT. The V and J ends lost 2 bases and 10 bases, in that order; junction bases with no gene match: 3. CDR3 DNA sequence: TGTGCCAGCAGTGACCGGGACAGGGAAGAGCAGTTCTTC. Residues: CASSDRDREEQFF.

The chain uses TRBV9 and TRBJ1-2; D is unclear. Trimming cost V 4 bases and J 0 bases, with 7 bases left between them. Germline assignment: CDR1 SGDLS and CDR2 YYNGEE. There are 13 residues in the CDR3. The CDR3 nucleotides read TGTGCCAGCAGCCTTTATGCTAACTATGGCTACACCTTC. It encodes CASSLYANYGYTF.

The rearrangement joins TRBV5-6 to TRBJ2-1; D might be TRBD2 (6 bases). V was cut by 0 bases and J by 5 bases, with 9 bases left in between. The CDR3 has 14 amino acids. Germline lookup yields CDR1 SGHDT and CDR2 YYEEEE. The CDR3 spells CASSLVGGDNEQFF. The CDR3 bases are TGTGCCAGCAGCTTGGTGGGAGGAGACAATGAGCAGTTCTTC.

This clone was detected once. The V call is TRBV7-9, the J call TRBJ1-2, with unresolved D. Trimming removed 0 bases from V and 5 bases from J, with 7 bases in between. Germline assignment: CDR1 SEHNR and CDR2 FQNEAQ (reference sequence). The CDR3 runs 13 residues. In DNA, the CDR3 is TGTGCCAGCAGCTTAGCTGCTCTATATGGCTACACCTTC. Its translation is CASSLAALYGYTF.

In this sample, this clone turned up once. The chain employs TRBV4-1 and TRBJ2-7, with 8 bases that match TRBD1. Germline V gives CDR1 MGHRA, CDR2 YSYEKL. Trimming removed 0 bases from V and 7 bases from J; junction bases left unmatched: 8. The CDR3 runs to 15 residues. The CDR3 DNA reads as TGCGCCAGCAGCCAAGACACCGGGACAGGTAGGGAGCAGTACTTC. Its translation: CASSQDTGTGREQYF.

The V call is TRBV7-2, the J call TRBJ1-3; 7 positions agree with TRBD1. The CDR3 loop spans 15 amino acids. Trimming took 4 bases from V and 4 from J; bases not matched to a gene: 7. The germline V gene has CDR1 SGHTA and CDR2 FQGNSA. CDR3 DNA: TGTGCCAGCAGCTGGACAGGTTCCTCGGGAAACACCATATATTTT. This codes for CASSWTGSSGNTIYF. Together with reference TRBV7-2 and TRBJ1-3, the CDR3 gives the full variable domain: GAGVSQSPSNKVTEKGKDVELRCDPISGHTALYWYRQSLGQGLEFLIYFQGNSAPDKSGLPSDRFSAERTGGSVSTLTIQRTQQEDSAVYLCASSWTGSSGNTIYFGEGSWLTVV.